These 24 T cell receptor beta chains were sequenced from one sample in a study of T cell clonotyping in hematopoietic cell transplantation (dated by TCRdb to the early 2020s). Libraries were constructed by the immunoSEQ multiplex PCR assay. The source is immuneACCESS, and TCRdb retained only in-frame sequences with V and J called. Part of the clones is not carried over; for the studies checked, unresolved V genes explain less than half of this, and the remainder is unexplained. The sample yields 30,000 or so clones; about 93% were counted once. Around a tenth of the sample is in the top ten clones. The sample's time point, from its label and the paper: 100 days after allo-HCT. The material was PBMCs, obtained 100 days after allogeneic stem cell transplant. These receptors were taken from a female patient aged 45-60 years who had an allogeneic stem cell transplant from a related donor, so the T cells may come from the graft donor. Some clones in this sample may be carry-over from other donors' samples.

The rearrangement joins TRBV6-5 to TRBJ2-7; no definite D call. Trimming cost V 5 bases and J 3 bases, with 17 bases left between them. Germline V gives CDR1 MNHEY, CDR2 SVGAGI. This CDR3 is 15 amino acids long. CDR3 region: CASSMTGNLVYEQYF. The CDR3 nucleotides read TGTGCCAGCAGTATGACGGGTAACTTAGTCTACGAGCAGTACTTC.

This chain joins TRBV11-2 and TRBJ1-1; 9 positions agree with TRBD1. The V gene end was trimmed by 3 bases and the J gene end by 4 bases; junction bases not matched to a gene: 9. Germline CDR1 and CDR2: SGHAT and FQNNGV. The CDR3 sequence is 16 residues long. CDR3 protein: CASSLSDRGFGTEAFF. The CDR3 DNA reads as TGTGCCAGCAGCTTGAGCGACAGGGGGTTTGGCACTGAAGCTTTCTTT.

The chain couples TRBV6-1 to TRBJ1-4; tentatively, D is TRBD1 (6 bases). The CDR3 extends over 14 amino acids. Trimming pared 1 base from V and 7 bases from J, leaving 10 bases between. Germline assignment: CDR1 MNHNS and CDR2 SASEGT. In DNA, the CDR3 is TGTGCCAGCAGTGAAGTCAGGGGCTCTGAAAAACTGTTTTTT. This gives the protein CASSEVRGSEKLFF.

This sequence joins TRBV6-5 and TRBJ1-2, with D possibly matching TRBD1 (6 bases). The ends were cut back, 6 bases at V and 7 bases at J, with 9 bases in the middle. Germline values: CDR1 MNHEY, CDR2 SVGAGI. The CDR3 extends over 11 amino acids. CDR3 coding DNA: TGTGCCAGCAGCTCAGGGGTTGGCTACACCTTC. Residues: CASSSGVGYTF.

The V gene is TRBV5-6, the J gene TRBJ1-5; TRBD1 agrees at 9 bases. The CDR3 totals 15 residues. After removal of 2 bases from V and 4 bases from J, the junction contained 4 bases not matched to a gene. Germline CDR1 is SGHDT and CDR2 is YYEEEE. Here the CDR3 DNA reads TGTGCCAGCAGCTTTACAGGGGGCAGAAATCAGCCCCAGCATTTT. This encodes CASSFTGGRNQPQHF.

The rearrangement uses TRBV13 and TRBJ1-2; possibly TRBD1 for D (5 bases). Germline V gene data show CDR1 as PRHDT and CDR2 as FYEKMQ (reference sequence). V gave up 6 bases and J gave up 4 bases, with 12 bases separating them. The CDR3 runs to 13 residues. In DNA form, the CDR3 reads TGTGCCAGCAGTGTAGGCAGGGCCTATGGCTACACCTTC. As protein: CASSVGRAYGYTF.

This chain uses TRBV9 with TRBJ1-1; TRBD1 matches 8 bases. Per germline, CDR1 SGDLS and CDR2 YYNGEE. The junction had 3 bases not matched to a gene; V was cut back by 0 bases and J by 2 bases. This CDR3 region has 15 residues. This chain's CDR3 is CASSVVPGGNTEAFF. The CDR3 nucleotides are TGTGCCAGCAGCGTAGTTCCAGGGGGCAACACTGAAGCTTTCTTT. The whole variable domain, filled in from reference TRBV9 and TRBJ1-1, reads DSGVTQTPKHLITATGQRVTLRCSPRSGDLSVYWYQQSLDQGLQFLIQYYNGEERAKGNILERFSAQQFPDLHSELNLSSLELGDSALYFCASSVVPGGNTEAFFGQGTRLTVV.

The V and J genes are TRBV7-3 and TRBJ1-2; D unclear. V was cut by 1 base and J by 7 bases, with 16 bases left in between. Looked up from germline, CDR1 is SGHTA and CDR2 is FQGTGA. CDR3 length equals 15 residues. The CDR3, as DNA: TGTGCCAGCAGCTTAAGGGCCGACACCCGGGGTGGCTACACCTTC. This encodes CASSLRADTRGGYTF.

The chain employs TRBV18 and TRBJ1-2; 7 bases align to TRBD1. Germline CDR1 reads KGHSH; CDR2 reads LQKENI. V lost 2 bases, J lost 6 bases, and 9 bases stayed unmatched. This CDR3 is 15 amino acids long. DNA of the CDR3: TGTGCCAGCTCACCAGGGAGGGGGCTGGCGAATGGCTACACCTTC. This sequence encodes CASSPGRGLANGYTF. Variable domain in full (rest from reference TRBV18 and TRBJ1-2): NAGVMQNPRHLVRRRGQEARLRCSPMKGHSHVYWYRQLPEEGLKFMVYLQKENIIDESGMPKERFSAEFPKEGPSILRIQQVVRGDSAAYFCASSPGRGLANGYTFGSGTRLTVV.

CDR3 protein: CASSLVGGPGGTQYF. Written as DNA, the CDR3 is TGTGCCAGCAGCTTAGTGGGGGGGCCTGGTGGTACGCAGTATTTT. The chain links TRBV11-1 to TRBJ2-3; D is possibly TRBD2 (7 bases). The CDR3 length is 15 residues. V lost 1 base and J 8 bases, leaving 16 bases between the germline ends. Germline values: CDR1 SGHAT, CDR2 FQDESV (reference sequence).

This chain uses TRBV18 with TRBJ1-2; tentatively, D is TRBD1 (5 bases). The ends were cut back, 5 bases at V and 1 base at J, with 11 bases in the middle. This CDR3 spans 14 amino acids. Germline CDR1 KGHSH, CDR2 LQKENI. In DNA, the CDR3 is TGTGCCAGCTCAACCGGGGGACGTAACTATGGCTACACCTTC. This encodes CASSTGGRNYGYTF.

The rearrangement links TRBV11-3 to TRBJ2-5; D gene unclear. Germline V gene lookup returns CDR1 SGHNT and CDR2 YENEEA. The CDR3 extends over 13 amino acids. V was shortened by 5 bases and J by 4 bases, with 11 bases between the two germline ends. The CDR3 here is CASSPSPTETQYF. CDR3 DNA sequence: TGTGCCAGCAGCCCGTCCCCAACAGAGACCCAGTACTTC. The full variable domain, with the rest looked up from reference TRBV11-3 and TRBJ2-5, is EAGVVQSPRYKIIEKKQPVAFWCNPISGHNTLYWYLQNLGQGPELLIRYENEEAVDDSQLPKDRFSAERLKGVDSTLKIQPAELGDSAVYLCASSPSPTETQYFGPGTRLLVL.

The rearrangement uses TRBV6-5 and TRBJ2-3; D not certain. V was pared by 6 bases and J by 0 bases, with 13 bases between. The CDR3 is made up of 15 amino acids. The germline V gene has CDR1 MNHEY and CDR2 SVGAGI. The CDR3 coding sequence is TGTGCCAGCAGGCTAGGAGTGACAAGCACAGATACGCAGTATTTT. This encodes CASRLGVTSTDTQYF.

V gene TRBV19 combines with J gene TRBJ2-1; the D gene is possibly TRBD2 (5 bases). The V end lost 5 bases, the J end lost 8 bases, and 13 bases lay between the germline ends. The CDR3 spans 13 residues. Germline V gives CDR1 LNHDA, CDR2 SQIVND (reference sequence). The CDR3 region has the DNA TGTGCCAGTAGTCTCCGGGGTTTGGATGAGCAGTTCTTC. As protein: CASSLRGLDEQFF.

The V gene is TRBV15, the J gene TRBJ1-4, with D perhaps TRBD1 (6 bases). This CDR3 spans 15 amino acids. Germline loops: CDR1 LNHNV, CDR2 YYDKDF (reference sequence). V was trimmed by 0 bases and J by 7 bases, leaving 12 bases between them. The CDR3, as DNA: TGTGCCACCAGCAGAGATAGGGGGACTGGTGAAAAACTGTTTTTT. This encodes CATSRDRGTGEKLFF.

The CDR3 nucleotides are TGTGCCTTCCGCTCCTACAATGAGCAGTTCTTC. It specifies CAFRSYNEQFF. The V and J genes are TRBV30 and TRBJ2-1; D not certain. CDR1 GTSNPN and CDR2 SVGIG come from the germline V gene (reference sequence). The CDR3 contains 11 residues. Deletions cut 7 bases from V and 0 bases from J, with 4 bases between. The whole variable domain, remainder taken from reference TRBV30 and TRBJ2-1, is SQTIHQWPATLVQPVGSPLSLECTVEGTSNPNLYWYRQAAGRGLQLLFYSVGIGQISSEVPQNLSASRPQDRQFILSSKKLLLSDSGFYLCAFRSYNEQFFGPGTRLTVL.

The V gene is TRBV7-9, the J gene TRBJ1-3; possibly TRBD1 for D (5 bases). This CDR3 comprises 16 residues. Germline V gene data show CDR1 as SEHNR and CDR2 as FQNEAQ (reference sequence). V was trimmed by 4 bases and J by 0 bases, leaving 13 bases between them. This chain's CDR3 is CASSSGGGASGNTIYF. The CDR3, as DNA: TGTGCCAGCAGCTCGGGGGGGGGAGCCTCTGGAAACACCATATATTTT.

This chain connects TRBV19 to TRBJ2-1; no clear D gene. CDR3 length: 12 residues. With 2 bases removed from V and 5 bases from J, the gap between germline ends came to 4 bases. Germline CDR1 reads LNHDA; CDR2 reads SQIVND (reference sequence). This CDR3 is CASSIRDNEQFF. CDR3 bases: TGTGCCAGTAGTATAAGGGACAATGAGCAGTTCTTC.

This chain joins TRBV6-1 and TRBJ2-5; a possible D gene is TRBD1 (6 bases). The CDR3 has 15 amino acids. Trimming pared 1 base from V and 2 bases from J, leaving 11 bases between. CDR1 MNHNS and CDR2 SASEGT come from the germline V gene. The DNA for the CDR3 is TGTGCCAGCAGTGAAGGGTTTACAGGGCAAGAGACCCAGTACTTC. Protein product: CASSEGFTGQETQYF.

The V call is TRBV11-2, the J call TRBJ2-7; D is ambiguous. V was pared by 5 bases and J by 0 bases, with 11 bases between. CDR1 SGHAT and CDR2 FQNNGV come from the germline V gene. There are 14 residues in the CDR3. CDR3 amino acids: CASSPFGISYEQYF. The CDR3, as DNA: TGTGCCAGCAGCCCTTTCGGAATCTCCTACGAGCAGTACTTC.

This chain links TRBV10-3 with TRBJ1-1, with 10 bases identical to TRBD1. The CDR3 loop spans 18 amino acids. Germline CDR1 ENHRY, CDR2 SYGVKD. After removal of 11 bases from V and 3 bases from J, the junction contained 21 bases not matched to a gene. This chain's CDR3 is CASIGRGTGAPVYTEAFF. The CDR3 bases are TGTGCCTCTATCGGGCGCGGGACAGGGGCGCCGGTATACACTGAAGCTTTCTTT.

The CDR3 reads CASSLVRGEKSGYTF. The CDR3 bases are TGTGCCAGCAGCTTAGTGAGGGGTGAAAAATCAGGCTACACCTTC. The V gene is TRBV7-9, the J gene TRBJ1-2; perhaps TRBD1 as D (5 bases). Germline V CDR1 and CDR2: SEHNR, FQNEAQ (reference sequence). Trimming stripped 1 base from V and 8 bases from J, with 17 bases between. The CDR3 runs to 15 residues.

The chain has TRBV30 and TRBJ2-7, with a weak D call TRBD1 (6 bases). V lost 3 bases, J lost 6 bases, and 15 bases lay in between. Germline V CDR1 and CDR2: GTSNPN, SVGIG (reference sequence). The CDR3 spans 13 residues. The CDR3 region is CAWSGQSLFEQYF. CDR3 bases: TGTGCCTGGAGCGGACAGTCACTTTTCGAGCAGTACTTC.

V gene TRBV25-1 combines with J gene TRBJ1-2; no definite D call. Trimming pared 5 bases from V and 5 bases from J, leaving 9 bases between. Germline CDR1 is MGHDK and CDR2 is SYGVNS. This CDR3 contains 12 residues. The CDR3 region is CASSPGRYGYTF. As DNA, the CDR3 is TGTGCCAGCAGTCCTGGGAGGTATGGCTACACCTTC.